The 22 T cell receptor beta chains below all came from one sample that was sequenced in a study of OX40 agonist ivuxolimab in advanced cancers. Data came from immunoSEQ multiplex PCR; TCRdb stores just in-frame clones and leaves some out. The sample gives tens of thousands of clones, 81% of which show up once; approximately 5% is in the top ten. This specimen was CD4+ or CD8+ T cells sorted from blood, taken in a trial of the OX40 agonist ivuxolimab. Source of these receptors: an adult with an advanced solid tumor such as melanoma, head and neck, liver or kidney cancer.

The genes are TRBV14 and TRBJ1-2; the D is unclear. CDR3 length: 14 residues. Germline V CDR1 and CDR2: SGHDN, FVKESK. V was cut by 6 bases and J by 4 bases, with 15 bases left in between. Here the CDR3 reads CASRPSGVLYGYTF. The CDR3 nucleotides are TGTGCCAGCAGACCTAGCGGGGTCCTCTATGGCTACACCTTC.

The CDR3 here is CASARTGASETQYF. The CDR3, as DNA: TGTGCTAGTGCCCGAACAGGAGCTTCAGAGACCCAGTACTTC. The V and J genes are TRBV12-5 and TRBJ2-5; TRBD1 is a possible D gene (5 bases). The CDR3 runs to 14 residues. Trimming shortened V by 7 bases and J by 4 bases, and 16 bases separated the two germline ends. Germline lookup yields CDR1 LGHNT and CDR2 FRNRAP.

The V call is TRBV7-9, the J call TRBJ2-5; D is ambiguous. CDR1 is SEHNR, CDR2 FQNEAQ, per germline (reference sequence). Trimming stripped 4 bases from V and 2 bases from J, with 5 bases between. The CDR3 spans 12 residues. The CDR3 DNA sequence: TGTGCCAGCAGCTCCCGGCAAGAGACCCAGTACTTC. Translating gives CASSSRQETQYF.

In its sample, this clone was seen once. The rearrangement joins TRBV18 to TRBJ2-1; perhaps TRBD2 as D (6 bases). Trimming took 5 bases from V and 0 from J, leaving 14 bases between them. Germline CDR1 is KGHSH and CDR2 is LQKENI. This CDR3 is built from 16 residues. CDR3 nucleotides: TGTGCCAGCTCATCGACTGCGGGGAGCTCCTACAATGAGCAGTTCTTC. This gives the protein CASSSTAGSSYNEQFF.

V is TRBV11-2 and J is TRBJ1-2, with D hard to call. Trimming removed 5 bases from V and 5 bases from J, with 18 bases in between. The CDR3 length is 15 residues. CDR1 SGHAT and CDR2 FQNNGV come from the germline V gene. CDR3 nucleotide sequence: TGTGCCAGCAGCCGGATGAGAGGCGGTGGATATGGCTACACCTTC. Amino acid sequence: CASSRMRGGGYGYTF.

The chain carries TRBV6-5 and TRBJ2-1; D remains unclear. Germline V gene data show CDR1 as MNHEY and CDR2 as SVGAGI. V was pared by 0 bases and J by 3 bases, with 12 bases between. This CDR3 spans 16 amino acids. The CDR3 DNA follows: TGTGCCAGCAGTTACTCGAACGGACCCTTCTACAATGAGCAGTTCTTC. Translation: CASSYSNGPFYNEQFF.

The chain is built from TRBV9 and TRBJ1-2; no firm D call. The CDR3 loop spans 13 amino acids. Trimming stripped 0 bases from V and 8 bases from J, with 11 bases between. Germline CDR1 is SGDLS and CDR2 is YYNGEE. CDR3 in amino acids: CASSVVGEEGYTF. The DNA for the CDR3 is TGTGCCAGCAGCGTAGTAGGTGAAGAGGGCTACACCTTC.

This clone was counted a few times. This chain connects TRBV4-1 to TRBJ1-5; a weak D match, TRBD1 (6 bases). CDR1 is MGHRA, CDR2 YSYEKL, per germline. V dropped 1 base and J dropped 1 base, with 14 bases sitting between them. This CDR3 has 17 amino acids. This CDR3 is CASSQGGRGASNQPQHF. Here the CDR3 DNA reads TGCGCCAGCAGCCAAGGGGGGCGGGGGGCCAGCAATCAGCCCCAGCATTTT.

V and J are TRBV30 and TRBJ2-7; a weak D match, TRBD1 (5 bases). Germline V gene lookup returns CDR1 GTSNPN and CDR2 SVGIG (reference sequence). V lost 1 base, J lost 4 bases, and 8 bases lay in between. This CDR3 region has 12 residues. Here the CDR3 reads CAWSDQGYEQYF. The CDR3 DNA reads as TGTGCCTGGAGTGACCAGGGATACGAGCAGTACTTC.

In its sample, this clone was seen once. The CDR3 bases are TGTGCCAGCAGCTTGTTTCAGGGCATAGATACGCAGTATTTT. Encoded protein: CASSLFQGIDTQYF. This chain joins TRBV5-6 and TRBJ2-3; D possibly corresponds to TRBD1 (5 bases). The CDR3 sequence is 14 residues long. The germline V gene has CDR1 SGHDT and CDR2 YYEEEE. The V gene lost 1 base and the J gene lost 5 bases, with 11 bases spanning the gap. Supplemented by reference TRBV5-6 and TRBJ2-3, the full variable domain reads DAGVTQSPTHLIKTRGQQVTLRCSPKSGHDTVSWYQQALGQGPQFIFQYYEEEERQRGNFPDRFSGHQFPNYSSELNVNALLLGDSALYLCASSLFQGIDTQYFGPGTRLTVL.

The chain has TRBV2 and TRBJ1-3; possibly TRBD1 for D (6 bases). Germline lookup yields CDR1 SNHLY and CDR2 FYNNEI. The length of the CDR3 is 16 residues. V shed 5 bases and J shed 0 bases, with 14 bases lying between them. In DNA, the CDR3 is TGTGCCAGCAGTATAGGAAGGGGGAGCTCTGGAAACACCATATATTTT. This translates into CASSIGRGSSGNTIYF.

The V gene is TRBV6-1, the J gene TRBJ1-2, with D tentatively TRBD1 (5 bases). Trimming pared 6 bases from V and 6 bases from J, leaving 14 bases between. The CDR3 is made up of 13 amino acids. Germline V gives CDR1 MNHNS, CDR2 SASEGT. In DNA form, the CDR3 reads TGTGCCAGCAGGACCGGGACGGATGATGGCTACACCTTC. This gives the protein CASRTGTDDGYTF.

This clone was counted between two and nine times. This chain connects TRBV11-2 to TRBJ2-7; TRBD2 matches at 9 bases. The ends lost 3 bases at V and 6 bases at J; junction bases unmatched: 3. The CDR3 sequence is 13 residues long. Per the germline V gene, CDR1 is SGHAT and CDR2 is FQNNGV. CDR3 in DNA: TGTGCCAGCAGCTTGGGACTAGCCGCCGAGCAGTACTTC. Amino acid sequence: CASSLGLAAEQYF.

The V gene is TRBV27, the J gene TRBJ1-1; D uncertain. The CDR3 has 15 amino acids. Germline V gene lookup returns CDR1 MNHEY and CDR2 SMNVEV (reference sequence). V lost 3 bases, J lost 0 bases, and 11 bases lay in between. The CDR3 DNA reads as TGTGCCAGCAGTTTTAGCGCCACCATGAACACTGAAGCTTTCTTT. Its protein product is CASSFSATMNTEAFF.

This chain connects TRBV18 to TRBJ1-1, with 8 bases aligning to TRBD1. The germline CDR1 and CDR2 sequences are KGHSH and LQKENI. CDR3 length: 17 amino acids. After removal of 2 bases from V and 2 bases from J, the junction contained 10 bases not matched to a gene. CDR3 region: CASSPRLGQGVNTEAFF. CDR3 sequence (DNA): TGTGCCAGCTCACCAAGGCTCGGACAGGGTGTAAACACTGAAGCTTTCTTT.

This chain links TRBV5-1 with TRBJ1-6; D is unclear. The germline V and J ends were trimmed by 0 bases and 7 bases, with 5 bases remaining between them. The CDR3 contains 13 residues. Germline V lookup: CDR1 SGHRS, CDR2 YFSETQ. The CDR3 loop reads CASSLAGNSPLHF. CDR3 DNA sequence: TGCGCCAGCAGCTTGGCGGGGAATTCACCCCTCCACTTT.

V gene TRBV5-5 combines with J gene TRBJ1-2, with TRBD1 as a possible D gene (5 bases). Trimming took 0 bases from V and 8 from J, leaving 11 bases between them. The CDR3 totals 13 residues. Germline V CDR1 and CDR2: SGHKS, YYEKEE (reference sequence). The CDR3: CASSLEGLVGYTF. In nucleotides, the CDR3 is TGTGCCAGCAGCTTGGAGGGACTGGTAGGCTACACCTTC.

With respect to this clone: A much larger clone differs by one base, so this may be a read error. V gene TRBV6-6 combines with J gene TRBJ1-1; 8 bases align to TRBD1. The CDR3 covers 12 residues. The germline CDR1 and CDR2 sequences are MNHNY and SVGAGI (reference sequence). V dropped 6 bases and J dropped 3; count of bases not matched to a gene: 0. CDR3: CASRDRDTEAFF. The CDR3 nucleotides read TGTGCCAGCAGGGACAGGGACACTGAAGCTTTCTTT.

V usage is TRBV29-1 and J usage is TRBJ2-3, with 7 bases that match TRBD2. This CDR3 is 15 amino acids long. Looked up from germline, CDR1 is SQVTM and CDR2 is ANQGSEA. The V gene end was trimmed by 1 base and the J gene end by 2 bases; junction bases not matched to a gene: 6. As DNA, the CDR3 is TGCAGCGTTGAAGGAACGGGACTACCCACAGATACGCAGTATTTT. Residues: CSVEGTGLPTDTQYF.

The CDR3 coding sequence is TGTGCCAGCAGCGTAGCTCATGACTCCTACGAGCAGTACTTC. Translation gives CASSVAHDSYEQYF. This chain connects TRBV9 to TRBJ2-7, with no clear D. V lost 0 bases to trimming and J lost 0 bases, with 7 bases between them. Germline values: CDR1 SGDLS, CDR2 YYNGEE. This CDR3 has 14 residues.

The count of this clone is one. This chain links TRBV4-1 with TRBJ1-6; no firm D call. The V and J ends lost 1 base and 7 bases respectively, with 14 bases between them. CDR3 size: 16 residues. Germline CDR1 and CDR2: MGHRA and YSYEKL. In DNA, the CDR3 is TGCGCCAGCAGCCAAGGTTTGTCGGGCGGGAATTCACCCCTCCACTTT. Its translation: CASSQGLSGGNSPLHF.

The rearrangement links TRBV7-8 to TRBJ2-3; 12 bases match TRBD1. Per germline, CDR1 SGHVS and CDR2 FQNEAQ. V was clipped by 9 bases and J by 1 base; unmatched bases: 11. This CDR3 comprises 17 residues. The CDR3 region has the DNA TGTGCCAGTCTCCGGGACAGGGGGCCTTCAGGCACAGATACGCAGTATTTT. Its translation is CASLRDRGPSGTDTQYF.